This TCR beta chain was observed in a study of beta chain features in type 1 diabetes (dated by TCRdb to 2017 to 2018). General notes on the study: Patients and healthy donors did not differ in mean age, gender distribution, total cell number or subset yield. Across all samples, some 100,000,000 sorted cells were examined, and cell number per subset correlated strongly with RNA yield. The study compared the TCRB repertoires of sorted circulating CD4+ T cell subsets in recently diagnosed type 1 diabetes patients with those in matched healthy donors. Regulatory and stem cell-like memory subsets were isolated from only 8 patients and roughly 8 healthy donors, whereas naive and central memory subsets came from all 30 or so donors.

This clone was seen only a few times. Its antigen specificity is not known. The input lacks base qualities; no much larger clone sits a single base away. The germline V gene provides CDR1 KGHSH and CDR2 LQKENI. Ends trimmed: V by 6 bases, J by 2 bases; bases unmatched to a gene: 3. The CDR3 has 13 amino acids, counting the end cysteine and phenylalanine. Of the read, only the CDR3 DNA is kept; its 39 bases are in frame from base 1. Each donor gave one peripheral blood draw, averaging approximately 0.12 L, which was collected into heparinised tubes. Naive, central memory, regulatory and stem cell-like memory CD4+ T cells were sorted on a BD FACSAria II using a panel including CD45RO, CCR7, CD25, CD127, CD95 and CD27. Every sorted population had a purity above 98%. PBMCs were isolated immediately by Lymphoprep density gradient centrifugation and stained directly without culture. So that batch effects would be minimized, each experiment stained and sorted samples in pairs, pairing one healthy donor with one patient.

The entire isolated RNA was reverse transcribed using the High Capacity cDNA Reverse Transcription Kit, and thus expressed TCRB transcripts were sequenced. Naive, central memory and regulatory T cell samples underwent deep immunoSEQ sequencing, averaging roughly 3.5 million total reads per sample. Sorted cells were lysed in RLT buffer, and RNA was extracted using DNase-treated RNeasy Micro or Mini kits according to cell number. To prevent cross-contamination, each cell subset was processed individually, whereas patient and healthy donor samples were processed jointly. The immunoSEQ multiplex PCR was used to amplify TCRB sequences from cDNA, yielding 87-bp fragments that span the CDR3 region. The amplicons were sequenced using the Illumina HiSeq platform. In the source study's methods: Synthetic template baselines were used to correct PCR bias computationally, reads within Hamming distance 2 were collapsed together, and singletons that could not be merged were discarded. Reads were aligned to IMGT to assign V, D and J genes, CDR3 length, and insertions or deletions at six rearrangement sites. Clonotype counts were normalized to sorted cell number within each subset before computing true diversity and Gini coefficients with the tcR R package. The overlap coefficient, calculated on TCRB nucleotide sequences, was used to measure repertoire sharing. TCRdb provides this immuneACCESS table in a form limited to in-frame rearrangements. Some clones are lacking; in checked studies, under half of them reflect an unresolved V gene, and why the rest are absent is not known. From that table come the V and J calls and clone size; the DNA was used to work out D and trimming. The sample includes about 160,000 clones, with just over 8% observed a single time. The biggest ten clones account for under 0.65% of the sample.

The research as a whole found: Sequencing cDNA rather than genomic DNA could over-represent highly expressing activated cells, although activation and CD3 levels did not differ between groups. Shorter templates might have been favored by PCR, but patient and control samples were amplified and corrected together, so both groups would have been affected equally by any skew. Naive, central memory and regulatory TCRB repertoires appeared to be more similar among patients than among healthy donors. In all four CD4+ subsets, TCRB CDR3 length was moderately but significantly shorter in type 1 diabetes patients. At VDJ recombination sites, type 1 diabetes patients had fewer insertions and more deleted nucleotides, which implies abnormalities in thymic rearrangement. Because the HLA sub-analyses included only small numbers of individuals, any influence of HLA type on TCRB rearrangement was left unresolved.

Sequencing was carried out using central memory CD4+ T cells from blood. Recombination joined TRBV18 with TRBJ1-1; TRBD1 agrees with 7 junctional bases. The sequence was collected from a young woman with type 1 diabetes. The nucleotide sequence is TGTGCCAGCTCCACAGGGGCCAACACTGAAGCTTTCTTT. It codes for CASSTGANTEAFF.